This T cell receptor beta chain was found in a study of CD8 T cells in ankylosing spondylitis. Each TCR beta library was made by quantitative 5'-RACE that incorporated molecular barcodes. TCRdb called the 5' RACE reads again in MiXCR, with one record for every CDR3 protein. The sample yields under 850,000 distinct CDR3 sequences, over 15% seen once. Whole-study results and caveats: Before this, some motif variants had been reported in reactive arthritis synovial fluid and blood. Relatively scarce in peripheral blood, disease-linked clones were CD8+. Blood from ankylosing spondylitis patients appeared to carry a characteristic roughly 8-variant TCR beta motif. Significantly higher representation of disease-linked clones was reported for matched ankylosing spondylitis synovial fluid.

Trimming shortened V by 5 bases and J by 0 bases, and 10 bases separated the two germline ends. This CDR3 has 14 residues. Per germline, CDR1 KGHSH and CDR2 LQKENI. Comment on this clonotype: Antigen specificity is unknown.

This receptor was taken from a male donor with ankylosing spondylitis. The sample comprised blood, either unsorted or a sorted T cell fraction (not recorded which). The V gene is TRBV18, the J gene TRBJ1-1, with D maybe TRBD1 (5 bases). For the CDR3, the DNA is TGTGCCAGCTCAGCGGGACTGCTGAACACTGAAGCTTTCTTT. Translated: CASSAGLLNTEAFF.